The present T cell receptor beta chain was sequenced within a study of OX40 agonist ivuxolimab in advanced cancers. Turning to the study itself: A history of anti-PD-1, anti-PD-L1 or anti-CTLA-4 therapy was acceptable, and approximately 41% had some.

Study-wide findings and caveats: Both CD4+ and CD8+ T cell populations in blood had undergone clonal expansion by week 6 at 0.1 to 3.0 mg/kg.

As to this clone: The antigen remains unidentified.

Profiled with immunoSEQ multiplex PCR; TCRdb holds only in-frame clones, not every one. The data hold tens of thousands of clones, with 90% to 95% observed a single time. Per the germline V gene, CDR1 is SGHVS and CDR2 is FQNEAQ. The CDR3 runs 18 residues. The V segment lost 0 bases and the J segment 1 base; nucleotides outside the gene matches: 7. The gene calls are TRBV7-8 and TRBJ2-1, with 9 bases lining up with TRBD2. Sample: CD4+ or CD8+ T cells sorted from blood, taken in a trial of the OX40 agonist ivuxolimab. This TCR was sampled from an adult with an advanced solid tumor such as melanoma, head and neck, liver or kidney cancer. DNA for the CDR3: TGTGCCAGCAGCTTAGCGATGATAGCGGGAGCTTCCTACAATGAGCAGTTCTTC. Translated: CASSLAMIAGASYNEQFF.